The present TCR beta chain was sequenced within a study of cytomegalovirus exposure and HLA in healthy donors. Study-wide background: Falling in the Caucasian-associated ancestry cluster were about 80% of approximately 400 genotyped donors.

Germline CDR1 reads SGDLS; CDR2 reads YYNGEE. CDR3 length: 13 amino acids. With 3 bases removed from V and 4 bases from J, the gap between germline ends came to 7 bases. The PCR used 60 Vbeta and 13 Jbeta primers. Method: immunoSEQ multiplex PCR; TCRdb's copy keeps in-frame clones and lacks some. The sample lists 150,000 to 170,000 clones, around 79% seen once, with approximately 8% in the top ten. The TCR sequence derives from a man aged 25 to 40 in good health and CMV-seropositive. The J gene is TRBJ2-2, the V gene TRBV9; the D is unclear. Sequencing was performed on PBMCs. The CDR3 region is CASSARGTGELFF. The CDR3 coding sequence is TGTGCCAGCAGCGCCAGAGGCACCGGGGAGCTGTTTTTT.